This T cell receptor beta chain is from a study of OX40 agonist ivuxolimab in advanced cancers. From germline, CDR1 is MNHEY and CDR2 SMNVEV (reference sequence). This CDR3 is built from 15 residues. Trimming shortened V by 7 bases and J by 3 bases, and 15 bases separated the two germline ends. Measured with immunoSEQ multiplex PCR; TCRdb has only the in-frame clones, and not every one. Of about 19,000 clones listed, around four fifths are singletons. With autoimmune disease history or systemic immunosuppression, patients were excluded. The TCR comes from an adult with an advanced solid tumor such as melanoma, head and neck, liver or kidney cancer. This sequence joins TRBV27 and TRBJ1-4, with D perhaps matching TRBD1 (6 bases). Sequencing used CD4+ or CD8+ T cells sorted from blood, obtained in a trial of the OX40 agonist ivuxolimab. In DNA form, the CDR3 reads TGTGCCAGCACCTTTCGGGGGGCATCTAATGAAAAACTGTTTTTT. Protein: CASTFRGASNEKLFF.